The 3 T cell receptor beta chains below all came from one sample that was sequenced in a study of blood T cells in healthy people across ages. Sample-barcoded 5' priming and a J-beta primer mix drove a second PCR of roughly 7 to 11 cycles. One entry per CDR3 protein results from TCRdb running MiXCR on the 5' RACE reads. The sample carries 1.5 million to 2 million distinct CDR3 sequences, 25% to 30% recorded once. Material: blood. The receptors originated from a woman younger than 45 in good health.

This clonotype was observed a few times. This chain connects TRBV29-1 to TRBJ1-2, with TRBD1 matching over 12 bases. Germline lookup yields CDR1 SQVTM and CDR2 ANQGSEA. The CDR3 is made up of 15 amino acids. V lost 1 base and J lost 7; bases outside the gene matches: 7. The CDR3 spells CSVEVLGQGALGYTF. CDR3 nucleotides: TGCAGCGTTGAAGTTTTGGGACAGGGGGCGCTTGGCTACACCTTC.

The chain carries TRBV6-6 and TRBJ2-3; tentatively, D is TRBD1 (5 bases). This CDR3 contains 13 residues. Germline V gene sequence: CDR1 MNHNY, CDR2 SVGAGI (reference sequence). The V end lost 6 bases, the J end lost 2 bases, and 9 bases lay between the germline ends. The CDR3 DNA follows: TGTGCCAGCAGACGGACACTCACAGATACGCAGTATTTT. Protein product: CASRRTLTDTQYF.

This clonotype was picked up a small number of times. This chain links TRBV7-6 with TRBJ2-3; tentatively, D is TRBD2 (6 bases). V gave up 5 bases and J gave up 8 bases, with 11 bases separating them. The germline gives CDR1 SGHVS, CDR2 FNYEAQ. The CDR3 extends over 12 amino acids. CDR3 sequence (DNA): TGTGCCAGCAGCCCAGCGGGCAGTACGCAGTATTTT. As protein: CASSPAGSTQYF. Full variable domain (missing parts from reference TRBV7-6 and TRBJ2-3): GAGVSQSPRYKVTKRGQDVALRCDPISGHVSLYWYRQALGQGPEFLTYFNYEAQQDKSGLPNDRFSAERPEGSISTLTIQRTEQRDSAMYRCASSPAGSTQYFGPGTRLTVL.